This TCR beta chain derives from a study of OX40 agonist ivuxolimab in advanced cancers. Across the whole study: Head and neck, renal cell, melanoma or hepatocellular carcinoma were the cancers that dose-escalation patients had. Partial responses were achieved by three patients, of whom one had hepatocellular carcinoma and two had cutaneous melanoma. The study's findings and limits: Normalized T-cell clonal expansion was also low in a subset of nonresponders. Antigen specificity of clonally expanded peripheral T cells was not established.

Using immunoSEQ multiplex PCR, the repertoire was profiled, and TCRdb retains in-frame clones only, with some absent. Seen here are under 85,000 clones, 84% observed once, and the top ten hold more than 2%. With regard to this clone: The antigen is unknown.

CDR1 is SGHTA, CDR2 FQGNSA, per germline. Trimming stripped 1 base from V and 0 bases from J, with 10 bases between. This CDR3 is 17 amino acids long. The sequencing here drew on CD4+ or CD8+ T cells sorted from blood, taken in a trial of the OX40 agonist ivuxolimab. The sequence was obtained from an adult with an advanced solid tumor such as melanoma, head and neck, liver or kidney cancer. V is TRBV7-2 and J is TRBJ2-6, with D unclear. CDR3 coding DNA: TGTGCCAGCAGCTTAGATCCCTTTTTCTCTGGGGCCAACGTCCTGACTTTC. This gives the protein CASSLDPFFSGANVLTF.